These 6 T cell receptor beta chains came from one sample sequenced in a study of blood T cells in healthy people across ages. Alongside a J-beta primer mix, a sample-barcoded 5' primer served in a second PCR lasting roughly 7 to 11 cycles. MiXCR, applied by TCRdb to the 5' RACE reads, yields one record per CDR3 protein. Found here are roughly 800,000 distinct CDR3 sequences, roughly 25% of them singletons; the top ten hold approximately 3.7%. The data also belong to a second study, concerning T cells of mothers and their children.

Sequences were obtained from blood. The receptor source for this set is a boy between 5 and 17 years old in good health.

This clonotype was counted only a few times. The chain is built from TRBV7-2 and TRBJ2-5, with 8 bases identical to TRBD1. The CDR3 loop spans 16 amino acids. In germline, CDR1 is SGHTA, CDR2 FQGNSA. Trimming at V came to 5 bases and at J to 0 bases, leaving 8 bases not matched to a gene. The CDR3 spells CASSIGTGVNQETQYF. The CDR3 DNA sequence: TGTGCCAGCAGCATAGGGACAGGAGTGAACCAAGAGACCCAGTACTTC. Combining the CDR3 with reference TRBV7-2 and TRBJ2-5 gives the whole variable domain GAGVSQSPSNKVTEKGKDVELRCDPISGHTALYWYRQSLGQGLEFLIYFQGNSAPDKSGLPSDRFSAERTGGSVSTLTIQRTQQEDSAVYLCASSIGTGVNQETQYFGPGTRLLVL.

This clonotype was counted a few times. The rearrangement uses TRBV6-5 and TRBJ2-5, with D possibly called TRBD1 or TRBD2 (6 bases each). Trimming removed 6 bases from V and 13 bases from J, with 24 bases in between. The CDR3 sequence is 14 residues long. Germline V gene lookup returns CDR1 MNHEY and CDR2 SVGAGI. The CDR3 bases are TGTGCCAGCAGCCCCAAGGGGTCGGGGGCCCACCTGTACTTC. Protein: CASSPKGSGAHLYF.

This clonotype has just a few counts. This chain joins TRBV3-1 and TRBJ2-2, with D tentatively TRBD1 (6 bases). Trimming took 4 bases from V and 6 from J, leaving 18 bases between them. Germline loops: CDR1 LGHDT, CDR2 YNNKEL (reference sequence). This CDR3 contains 16 residues. CDR3: CASSPEDSNPSGELFF. The CDR3 region has the DNA TGTGCCAGCAGCCCGGAGGACAGTAACCCTTCCGGGGAGCTGTTTTTT. The complete variable domain, with remaining parts taken from reference TRBV3-1 and TRBJ2-2, reads DTAVSQTPKYLVTQMGNDKSIKCEQNLGHDTMYWYKQDSKKFLKIMFSYNNKELIINETVPNRFSPKSPDKAHLNLHINSLELGDSAVYFCASSPEDSNPSGELFFGEGSRLTVL.

This clonotype turned up a few times. The V and J genes are TRBV15 and TRBJ1-2; TRBD1 agrees at 7 bases. J was trimmed by 4 bases and V by 0 bases; bases with no gene match: 5. This CDR3 has 15 residues. The V gene's germline CDR1 is LNHNV and CDR2 YYDKDF (reference sequence). The CDR3 reads CATSRDQGDVYGYTF. CDR3 bases: TGTGCCACCAGCAGAGATCAGGGGGATGTCTATGGCTACACCTTC.

The chain carries TRBV6-2 or TRBV6-3 and TRBJ1-1; D is unclear. The CDR3 has 12 amino acids. V dropped 6 bases and J dropped 2 bases, with 7 bases sitting between them. Germline V gene sequence: CDR1 MNHEY, CDR2 SVGEGT. The CDR3 sequence: CASRDGNTEAFF. CDR3 sequence (DNA): TGTGCCAGCAGGGATGGAAACACTGAAGCTTTCTTT.

The rearrangement links TRBV6-1 to TRBJ1-5; D remains ambiguous. This CDR3 is built from 15 residues. Germline CDR1 and CDR2: MNHNS and SASEGT. V was shortened by 5 bases and J by 3 bases, with 14 bases between the two germline ends. The CDR3 sequence is CASSPTDYTNQPQHF. In DNA, the CDR3 is TGTGCCAGCAGTCCGACGGATTATACCAATCAGCCCCAGCATTTT.